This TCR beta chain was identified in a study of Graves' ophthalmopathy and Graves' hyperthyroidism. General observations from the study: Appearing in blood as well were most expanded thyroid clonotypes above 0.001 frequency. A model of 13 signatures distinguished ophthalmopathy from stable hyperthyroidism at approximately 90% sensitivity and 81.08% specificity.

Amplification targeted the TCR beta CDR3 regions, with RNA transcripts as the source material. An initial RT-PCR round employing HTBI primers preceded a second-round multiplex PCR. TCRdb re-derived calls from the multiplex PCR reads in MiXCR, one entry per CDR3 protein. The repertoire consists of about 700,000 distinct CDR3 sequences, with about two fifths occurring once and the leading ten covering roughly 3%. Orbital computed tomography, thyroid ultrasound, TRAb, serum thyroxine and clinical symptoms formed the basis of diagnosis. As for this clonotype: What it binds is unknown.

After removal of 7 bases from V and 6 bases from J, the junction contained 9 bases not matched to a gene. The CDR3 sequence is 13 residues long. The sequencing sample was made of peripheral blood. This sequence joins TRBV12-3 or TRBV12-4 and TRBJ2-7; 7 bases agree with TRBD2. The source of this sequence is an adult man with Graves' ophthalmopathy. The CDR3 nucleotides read TGTGCCAGCATGGAGGGCGGGAGTGGCGAGCAGTACTTC. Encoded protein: CASMEGGSGEQYF.